These 25 T cell receptor beta chains originate from one sample sequenced in a study of blood T cell repertoires in COVID-19. Repertoires were generated with immunoSEQ multiplex PCR, while TCRdb's copy carries only in-frame clones and drops some. The data hold about 14,000 clones, with 65% to 90% observed a single time. The sequenced sample was peripheral blood. The receptors stem from a woman in her 50s with active or convalescent COVID-19.

This chain joins TRBV7-2 and TRBJ2-1; 7 bases match TRBD2. This CDR3 has 17 residues. CDR1 and CDR2 from the germline V gene are SGHTA and FQGNSA. V gave up 5 bases and J gave up 7 bases; unmatched junction bases: 17. CDR3 DNA: TGTGCCAGCAGCCCAATCGGCGGGAGTTTTTCGTGGAATGAGCAGTTCTTC. Its translation is CASSPIGGSFSWNEQFF.

V usage is TRBV5-8 and J usage is TRBJ1-4, with D possibly being TRBD1 (6 bases). In germline, CDR1 is SGHTS, CDR2 YDEGEE. This CDR3 is built from 17 residues. Between the trimmed V and J ends, which lost 1 base and 5 bases, there was a span of 18 bases. In DNA form, the CDR3 reads TGTGCCAGCAGCTTGTATTCCTTTGGACAGTGGAATGAAAAACTGTTTTTT. As protein: CASSLYSFGQWNEKLFF.

This clone was counted a single time. The chain employs TRBV11-2 and TRBJ2-1, with TRBD2 matching 9 bases. V dropped 6 bases and J dropped 6; count of bases not matched to a gene: 9. This CDR3 has 15 residues. The germline gives CDR1 SGHAT, CDR2 FQNNGV. The CDR3 region has the DNA TGTGCCAGCAGGGGGTATGAGCGGGAGGCCAATGAGCAGTTCTTC. It encodes CASRGYEREANEQFF.

This clone was recorded once. The rearrangement joins TRBV7-9 to TRBJ1-2; D perhaps matches TRBD1 (5 bases). The germline CDR1 and CDR2 sequences are SEHNR and FQNEAQ (reference sequence). The CDR3 contains 16 residues. V shed 2 bases and J shed 0 bases, with 13 bases lying between them. CDR3 loop: CASSLRAGSSNYGYTF. For the CDR3, the DNA is TGTGCCAGCAGCTTAAGGGCAGGGTCCTCTAACTATGGCTACACCTTC.

The chain has TRBV3-1 (or the pseudogene TRBV3-2) and TRBJ1-2; D gene uncertain. The germline V and J ends were trimmed by 1 base and 4 bases, with 13 bases remaining between them. Germline V gives CDR1 LGHDT, CDR2 YNNKEL (reference sequence). This CDR3 region has 15 residues. CDR3 sequence: CASSQVSLNSYGYTF. CDR3 coding DNA: TGTGCCAGCAGCCAAGTATCCCTGAACAGCTATGGCTACACCTTC.

V is TRBV20-1 and J is TRBJ2-7, with TRBD2 matching 7 bases. The germline V gene has CDR1 DFQATT and CDR2 SNEGSKA (reference sequence). Germline trimming cut 3 bases from V and 4 bases from J; bases unmatched to any gene: 6. The CDR3 is 13 residues long. Here the CDR3 DNA reads TGCAGTGCTAGTCCTAGCGGAAGGTACGAGCAGTACTTC. This codes for CSASPSGRYEQYF.

As DNA, the CDR3 is TGCGCCAGCAGCTTGCAGGGCAACACTGAAGCTTTCTTT. Translation: CASSLQGNTEAFF. The J gene is TRBJ1-1, the V gene TRBV5-1, with a weak D call TRBD1 (5 bases). Germline V gene data show CDR1 as SGHRS and CDR2 as YFSETQ. The CDR3 totals 13 residues. V was clipped by 1 base and J by 2 bases, with 6 bases between them.

J is TRBJ1-2 and V is TRBV27; TRBD1 might be the D (5 bases). This CDR3 region has 13 residues. V dropped 0 bases and J dropped 13 bases, with 15 bases sitting between them. The germline V gene has CDR1 MNHEY and CDR2 SMNVEV (reference sequence). Written as DNA, the CDR3 is TGTGCCAGCAGTTTATCACCCCTGACAGTCTGCACCTTC. It specifies CASSLSPLTVCTF.

The chain employs TRBV6-5 and TRBJ2-2; possible D gene TRBD1, 6 bases. Trimming stripped 6 bases from V and 8 bases from J, with 16 bases between. The CDR3 runs to 14 residues. From germline, CDR1 is MNHEY and CDR2 SVGAGI. The DNA for the CDR3 is TGTGCCAGCAGGACAACAGGGATGTGGGGGGAGCTGTTTTTT. It is translated as CASRTTGMWGELFF.

The J gene is TRBJ2-2, the V gene TRBV7-3; 8 positions agree with TRBD1. The germline CDR1 and CDR2 sequences are SGHTA and FQGTGA. CDR3 length: 15 amino acids. V lost 6 bases, J lost 1 base, and 4 bases stayed unmatched. Here the CDR3 DNA reads TGTGCCAGCAGGCCCGGACAGGGGAACACCGGGGAGCTGTTTTTT. Protein sequence: CASRPGQGNTGELFF.

The rearrangement joins TRBV27 to TRBJ1-6; a weak D match, TRBD1 (5 bases). V was shortened by 1 base and J by 10 bases, with 14 bases between the two germline ends. Germline CDR1 is MNHEY and CDR2 is SMNVEV (reference sequence). This CDR3 contains 15 residues. CDR3 protein: CASSLLGGRLSPLHF. CDR3 nucleotides: TGTGCCAGCAGTTTATTGGGGGGACGGCTGTCACCCCTCCACTTT.

This chain links TRBV2 with TRBJ2-2; TRBD1 agrees at 9 bases. V lost 2 bases and J lost 2; bases outside the gene matches: 6. The CDR3 sequence is 17 residues long. The germline V gene has CDR1 SNHLY and CDR2 FYNNEI. CDR3 residues: CASSEPRDRANTGELFF. CDR3 DNA: TGTGCCAGCAGTGAACCCCGGGACAGGGCCAACACCGGGGAGCTGTTTTTT.

The chain has TRBV2 and TRBJ2-4; D remains unclear. Trimming took 5 bases from V and 0 from J, leaving 2 bases between them. Germline V gene lookup returns CDR1 SNHLY and CDR2 FYNNEI. The CDR3 is made up of 12 amino acids. CDR3 coding DNA: TGTGCCAGCAGTCTAGCCAAAAACATTCAGTACTTC. Its protein product is CASSLAKNIQYF. Variable domain in full (rest from reference TRBV2 and TRBJ2-4): EPEVTQTPSHQVTQMGQEVILRCVPISNHLYFYWYRQILGQKVEFLVSFYNNEISEKSEIFDDQFSVERPDGSNFTLKIRSTKLEDSAMYFCASSLAKNIQYFGAGTRLSVL.

This sequence joins TRBV7-9 and TRBJ2-7; 8 nucleotides agree with TRBD1. The CDR3 is 16 amino acids. In germline, CDR1 is SEHNR, CDR2 FQNEAQ (reference sequence). Trimming at V came to 1 base and at J to 2 bases, leaving 7 bases not matched to a gene. The CDR3 sequence: CASSLGHGQGPYEQYF. The CDR3 nucleotides read TGTGCCAGCAGCTTAGGGCATGGACAGGGACCCTACGAGCAGTACTTC.

This rearrangement joins TRBV3-1 (or the pseudogene TRBV3-2) to TRBJ1-2; perhaps TRBD1 as D (5 bases). The CDR3 is 12 amino acids. Germline V gene lookup returns CDR1 LGHDT and CDR2 YNNKEL (reference sequence). Between the trimmed V and J ends, which lost 3 bases and 4 bases, there was a span of 6 bases. The CDR3, as DNA: TGTGCCAGCAGCCAGGGGGGCTATGGCTACACCTTC. This sequence encodes CASSQGGYGYTF.

In this sample, this clone turned up once. This chain connects TRBV6-4 to TRBJ1-6, with D tentatively TRBD1 (6 bases). Trimming took 0 bases from V and 0 from J, leaving 18 bases between them. The CDR3 has 20 amino acids. CDR1 MRHNA and CDR2 SNTAGT come from the germline V gene. CDR3: CASSDSGGQGRDSYNSPLHF. For the CDR3, the DNA is TGTGCCAGCAGTGACTCCGGGGGCCAGGGGAGGGACTCCTATAATTCACCCCTCCACTTT.

Note on this clone: A read error may account for a junction end that differs from germline. This chain joins TRBV7-7 and TRBJ2-2, with 7 nucleotides matching TRBD1. The CDR3 runs to 14 residues. The germline gives CDR1 SSHAT, CDR2 FNYEAQ (reference sequence). This CDR3 is CASSKDRESGELFF. The CDR3 bases are TGTGCTAGCAGCAAAGACAGGGAATCCGGGGAGCTGTTTTTT.

The chain employs TRBV28 and TRBJ2-3; TRBD2 aligns across 7 bases. Germline trimming cut 2 bases from V and 3 bases from J; bases unmatched to any gene: 5. Germline lookup yields CDR1 MDHEN and CDR2 SYDVKM. The CDR3 contains 15 residues. The chain's CDR3 is CASSLLADTTDTQYF. The CDR3 nucleotides read TGTGCCAGCAGTTTACTAGCGGATACTACAGATACGCAGTATTTT.

This rearrangement joins TRBV6-5 to TRBJ2-2, with a possible D match to TRBD2 (5 bases). The CDR3 consists of 15 residues. Germline assignment: CDR1 MNHEY and CDR2 SVGAGI. The germline V and J ends were trimmed by 7 bases and 3 bases, with 15 bases remaining between them. The DNA of the CDR3 is TGTGCCAGCACCCGAGTGGGAGAGTACACCGGGGAGCTGTTTTTT. Translating gives CASTRVGEYTGELFF.

This chain connects TRBV6-5 to TRBJ2-1; 14 bases agree with TRBD2. The CDR3 is 15 amino acids. With 2 bases clipped from V and 8 bases from J, the junction kept 2 bases outside the gene matches. Germline values: CDR1 MNHEY, CDR2 SVGAGI. The DNA for the CDR3 is TGTGCCAGCAGTTACAGGACTAGCGGGAGGTATGAGCAGTTCTTC. It encodes CASSYRTSGRYEQFF.

The chain has TRBV5-1 and TRBJ2-3; 15 nucleotides agree with TRBD2. CDR3 length equals 16 residues. V lost 4 bases, J lost 6 bases, and 6 bases stayed unmatched. From germline, CDR1 is SGHRS and CDR2 YFSETQ. The CDR3 DNA reads TGCGCCAGCAGCGGACTAGCGGGGGGGCCGGGGGATACGCAGTATTTT. Translation gives CASSGLAGGPGDTQYF.

The chain recombines TRBV28 with TRBJ1-4, with 10 bases aligning to TRBD1. The CDR3 is 16 amino acids. Germline V lookup: CDR1 MDHEN, CDR2 SYDVKM. Trimming took 6 bases from V and 7 from J; bases not matched to a gene: 11. The CDR3 reads CASSLWAGTGVEKLFF. As DNA, the CDR3 is TGTGCCAGCAGCCTCTGGGCCGGGACAGGGGTTGAAAAACTGTTTTTT. Based on the CDR3 plus reference TRBV28 and TRBJ1-4, the full variable domain is DVKVTQSSRYLVKRTGEKVFLECVQDMDHENMFWYRQDPGLGLRLIYFSYDVKMKEKGDIPEGYSVSREKKERFSLILESASTNQTSMYLCASSLWAGTGVEKLFFGSGTQLSVL.

This clone was picked up a small number of times. This chain uses TRBV6-5 with TRBJ1-6; the D gene is possibly TRBD1 (5 bases). Trimming shortened V by 6 bases and J by 10 bases, and 13 bases separated the two germline ends. Germline V lookup: CDR1 MNHEY, CDR2 SVGAGI. CDR3 length equals 13 residues. CDR3 in amino acids: CASSYRDSSPLHF. DNA for the CDR3: TGTGCCAGCAGCTACCGGGACTCATCACCCCTCCACTTT.

This clone was counted between two and nine times. The chain has TRBV6-5 and TRBJ1-1, with TRBD1 matching 8 bases. The CDR3 contains 13 residues. V gave up 8 bases and J gave up 1 base; unmatched junction bases: 3. The germline V gene encodes CDR1 MNHEY and CDR2 SVGAGI. The CDR3 here is CASGGQGNTEAFF. CDR3 in DNA: TGTGCCAGCGGAGGACAGGGGAACACTGAAGCTTTCTTT.

This chain uses TRBV9 with TRBJ1-4; a weak D match, TRBD1 (5 bases). Per germline, CDR1 SGDLS and CDR2 YYNGEE. With 3 bases removed from V and 4 bases from J, the gap between germline ends came to 10 bases. The CDR3 sequence is 14 residues long. The CDR3 here is CASSDDSNNEKLFF. The CDR3 nucleotides read TGTGCCAGCAGCGACGACAGCAATAATGAAAAACTGTTTTTT.